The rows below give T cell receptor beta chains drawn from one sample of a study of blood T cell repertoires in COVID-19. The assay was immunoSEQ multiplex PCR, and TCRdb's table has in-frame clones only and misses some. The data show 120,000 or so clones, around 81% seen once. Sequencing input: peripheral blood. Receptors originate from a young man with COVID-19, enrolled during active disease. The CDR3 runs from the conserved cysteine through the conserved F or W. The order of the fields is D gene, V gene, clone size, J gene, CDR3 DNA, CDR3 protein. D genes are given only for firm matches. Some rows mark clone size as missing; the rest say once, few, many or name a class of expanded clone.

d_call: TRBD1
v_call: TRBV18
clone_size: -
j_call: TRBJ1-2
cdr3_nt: TGTGCCAGCTCACCACGAACAGGGGGCGATATCTTGGCTAGTGGTGGCTACACCTTC
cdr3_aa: CASSPRTGGDILASGGYTF

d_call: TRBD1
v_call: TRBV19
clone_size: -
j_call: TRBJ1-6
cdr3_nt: TGTGCCAGTAGTACGGGACAGAGGTTCAATTCACCCCTCCACTTT
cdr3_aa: CASSTGQRFNSPLHF

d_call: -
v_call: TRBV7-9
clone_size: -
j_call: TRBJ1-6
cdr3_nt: TGTGCCAGCAGCTTAGTGGGGGCTCCCTATAATTCACCCCTCCACTTT
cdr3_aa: CASSLVGAPYNSPLHF

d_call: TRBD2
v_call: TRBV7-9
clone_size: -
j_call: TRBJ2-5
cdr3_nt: TGTGCCAGCAGCCATAGCGGGAACCAAGAGACCCAGTACTTC
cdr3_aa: CASSHSGNQETQYF

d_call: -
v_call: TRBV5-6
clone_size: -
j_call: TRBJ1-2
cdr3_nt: TGTGCCAGCAGCTTCAGTTTCAGCCCGCAGGGCGGCTACACCTTC
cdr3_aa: CASSFSFSPQGGYTF

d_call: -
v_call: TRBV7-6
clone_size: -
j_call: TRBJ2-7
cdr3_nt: TGTGCCAGCAGCTTAGAAGGCGGGACCTTCTACGAGCAGTACTTC
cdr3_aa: CASSLEGGTFYEQYF

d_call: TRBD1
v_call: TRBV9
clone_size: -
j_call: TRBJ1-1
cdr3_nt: TGTGCCAGCAGCGTAGCGCCAGGGGGGAAGGGGGTTGAAGCTTTCTTT
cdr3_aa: CASSVAPGGKGVEAFF

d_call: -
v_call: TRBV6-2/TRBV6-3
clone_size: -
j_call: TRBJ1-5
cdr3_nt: TGTGCCAGCAGTTCCGAGTGGTCCTCCACTCAGCCCCAGCATTTT
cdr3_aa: CASSSEWSSTQPQHF

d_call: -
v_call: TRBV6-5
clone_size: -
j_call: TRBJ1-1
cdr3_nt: TGTGCCAGCAGTTACTCGCAAGGGGACACTGAAGCTTTCTTT
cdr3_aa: CASSYSQGDTEAFF

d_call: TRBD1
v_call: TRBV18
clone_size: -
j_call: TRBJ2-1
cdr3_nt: TGTGCCAGCTCACCCACACCTCGACAGGGAGCGGATGAGCAGTTCTTC
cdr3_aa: CASSPTPRQGADEQFF

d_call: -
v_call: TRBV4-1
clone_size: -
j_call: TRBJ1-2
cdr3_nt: TGCGCCAGCAGCCAAGATCCGGGGGGGTTCTATGGCTACACCTTC
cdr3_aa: CASSQDPGGFYGYTF

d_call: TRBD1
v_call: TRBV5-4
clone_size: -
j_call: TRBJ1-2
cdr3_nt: TGTGCCAGCAGCCCTGGACAGGGGGGGATTGGCTACACCTTC
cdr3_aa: CASSPGQGGIGYTF

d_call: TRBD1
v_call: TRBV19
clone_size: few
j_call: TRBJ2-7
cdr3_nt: TGTGCCAGTAGTAGAAGGGACAGACCTTACGAGCAGTACTTC
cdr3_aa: CASSRRDRPYEQYF

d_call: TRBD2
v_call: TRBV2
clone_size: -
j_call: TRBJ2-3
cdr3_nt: TGTGCCAGCAGTGGGCGGGAGGGCCGGGCAGATACGCAGTATTTT
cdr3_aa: CASSGREGRADTQYF

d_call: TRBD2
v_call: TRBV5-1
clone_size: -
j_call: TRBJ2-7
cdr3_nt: TGCGCCAGCAGTGTTAGACTAGCGGGGGATCGACCGCACTTC
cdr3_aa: CASSVRLAGDRPHF

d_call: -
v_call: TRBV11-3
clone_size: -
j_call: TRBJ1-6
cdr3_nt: TGTGCCAGCAGCCCCGCCGGGGATTATTCACCCCTCCACTTT
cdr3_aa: CASSPAGDYSPLHF

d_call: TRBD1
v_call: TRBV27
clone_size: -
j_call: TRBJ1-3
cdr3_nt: TGTGCCAGCAGTTCTAGGACAGGGGGATCGTCCTTCTCTGGAAACACCATATATTTT
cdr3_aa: CASSSRTGGSSFSGNTIYF

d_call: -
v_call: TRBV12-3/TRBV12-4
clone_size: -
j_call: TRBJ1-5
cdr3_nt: TGTGCCAGCAGTTTGGCCAATCAGCCCCAGCATTTT
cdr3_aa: CASSLANQPQHF